The 20 T cell receptor beta chains listed next were all sequenced from one sample in a study of beta chain features in type 1 diabetes. Reverse transcribing all isolated RNA meant expressed TCRB transcripts were sequenced. Sequencing was performed with immunoSEQ multiplex PCR; in TCRdb, only in-frame clones are kept and a portion is missing. The sample has 130,000 to 150,000 clones, around 51% seen once. Material for sequencing was Tregs from blood. Receptor source: a man between 18 and 35 years old in good health.

The chain uses TRBV5-6 and TRBJ1-1; D is uncertain. CDR3 length equals 15 residues. Germline-derived CDR1 and CDR2 are SGHDT and YYEEEE. The germline V and J ends were trimmed by 4 bases and 1 base, with 14 bases remaining between them. The CDR3 DNA sequence: TGTGCCAGCAGCCCCACCCGACGGGGGAACACTGAAGCTTTCTTT. Translating gives CASSPTRRGNTEAFF.

V gene TRBV28 combines with J gene TRBJ1-3; a possible D gene is TRBD1 (6 bases). V was clipped by 2 bases and J by 0 bases, with 14 bases between them. This CDR3 has 17 amino acids. Germline assignment: CDR1 MDHEN and CDR2 SYDVKM. The CDR3 DNA follows: TGTGCCAGCAGTTTACGCCTCGACAGGAACTCTGGAAACACCATATATTTT. Encoded protein: CASSLRLDRNSGNTIYF.

This chain uses TRBV29-1 with TRBJ2-7; possibly TRBD1 for D (5 bases). The CDR3 runs to 13 residues. Germline lookup yields CDR1 SQVTM and CDR2 ANQGSEA. Trimming took 4 bases from V and 5 from J, leaving 15 bases between them. CDR3 in amino acids: CSVVLQGGNEQYF. CDR3 bases: TGCAGCGTTGTTCTGCAGGGTGGGAACGAGCAGTACTTC.

This chain links TRBV6-1 with TRBJ2-6, with D perhaps TRBD1 (5 bases). Trimming removed 7 bases at V and 2 bases at J, with 12 bases between. The germline V gene has CDR1 MNHNS and CDR2 SASEGT. CDR3 size: 15 residues. The CDR3 DNA is TGTGCCAGCACCTCTGAGACAGCTGGGGCCAACGTCCTGACTTTC. It is translated as CASTSETAGANVLTF.

The V and J genes are TRBV4-1 and TRBJ1-5; no clear D gene. CDR1 and CDR2 (germline): MGHRA, YSYEKL. The CDR3 consists of 14 residues. V was pared by 4 bases and J by 2 bases, with 9 bases between. The CDR3 spells CASSPESRNQPQHF. In DNA form, the CDR3 reads TGCGCCAGCAGCCCAGAGAGCCGCAATCAGCCCCAGCATTTT.

The chain is built from TRBV11-1 and TRBJ2-5; D not resolved. CDR3 length: 13 amino acids. Trimming shortened V by 5 bases and J by 5 bases, and 12 bases separated the two germline ends. The germline V gene encodes CDR1 SGHAT and CDR2 FQDESV (reference sequence). CDR3 protein: CASSRPGGETQYF. For the CDR3, the DNA is TGTGCCAGCAGCCGCCCAGGTGGGGAGACCCAGTACTTC.

The genes are TRBV5-5 and TRBJ1-6; D gene unclear. The CDR3 covers 14 residues. Germline-derived CDR1 and CDR2 are SGHKS and YYEKEE (reference sequence). Trimming took off 2 bases at V and 13 bases at J, with 16 bases between the two ends. In DNA, the CDR3 is TGTGCCAGCAGCTTCATTAGCGGGCCGCGGCCCCTCCACTTT. Protein sequence: CASSFISGPRPLHF.

This clone was seen a handful of times. The chain couples TRBV9 to TRBJ2-7, with 12 bases aligning to TRBD2. Germline loops: CDR1 SGDLS, CDR2 YYNGEE. V trimming: 4 bases; J trimming: 2 bases; junction bases outside the gene matches: 13. This CDR3 is built from 18 residues. The chain's CDR3 is CASSPGLAGPHLPYEQYF. In DNA, the CDR3 is TGTGCCAGCAGCCCGGGACTAGCGGGCCCCCACCTCCCCTACGAGCAGTACTTC.

This clone has just a few counts. The chain carries TRBV4-3 and TRBJ1-2; a weak D match, TRBD1 (6 bases). CDR3 length: 15 residues. Germline V lookup: CDR1 LGHNA, CDR2 YSLEER. V was pared by 4 bases and J by 4 bases, with 16 bases between. The CDR3 loop reads CASSRGQLPLYGYTF. Here the CDR3 DNA reads TGCGCCAGCAGCCGAGGACAGCTGCCCCTCTATGGCTACACCTTC.

The chain is built from TRBV6-5 and TRBJ1-1; 8 positions match TRBD1. Unmatched junction bases numbered 4, after V lost 5 bases and J lost 2 bases. This CDR3 has 14 amino acids. In germline, CDR1 is MNHEY, CDR2 SVGAGI. Here the CDR3 DNA reads TGTGCCAGCAGTCTGGACAGGGCAAACACTGAAGCTTTCTTT. Its protein is CASSLDRANTEAFF.

V is TRBV27 and J is TRBJ2-1, with D perhaps TRBD2 (7 bases). Germline-derived CDR1 and CDR2 are MNHEY and SMNVEV (reference sequence). The CDR3 is 17 amino acids. V was shortened by 3 bases and J by 7 bases, with 22 bases between the two germline ends. The CDR3 protein is CASSFRLRGLHKNEQFF. The DNA of the CDR3 is TGTGCCAGCAGTTTCCGTCTCAGGGGACTACATAAAAATGAGCAGTTCTTC.

For the CDR3, the DNA is TGTGCCAGCAGTTACAGAAGGGGGGAAGCTTTCTTT. Its protein product is CASSYRRGEAFF. The chain is built from TRBV6-5 and TRBJ1-1; weak D call: TRBD1 (6 bases). The germline gives CDR1 MNHEY, CDR2 SVGAGI. The CDR3 extends over 12 amino acids. The germline V and J ends were trimmed by 2 bases and 8 bases, with 9 bases remaining between them.

The V call is TRBV9, the J call TRBJ2-1; D remains ambiguous. The V and J ends lost 3 bases and 0 bases respectively, with 10 bases between them. CDR3 size: 15 residues. CDR1 SGDLS and CDR2 YYNGEE come from the germline V gene. In nucleotides, the CDR3 is TGTGCCAGCAGCGCTCAGGTAAGCTCCTACAATGAGCAGTTCTTC. Translated, it gives CASSAQVSSYNEQFF.

This clone was recorded once. The rearrangement joins TRBV11-2 to TRBJ2-5, with 12 bases that match TRBD1. This CDR3 is 17 amino acids long. Unmatched junction bases numbered 6, after V lost 0 bases and J lost 4 bases. Germline CDR1 is SGHAT and CDR2 is FQNNGV. CDR3 bases: TGTGCCAGCAGCTTAGAATCCGGGACAGGGGGCCGAGAGACCCAGTACTTC. Translation: CASSLESGTGGRETQYF.

In its sample, this clone was seen a few times. This chain uses TRBV9 with TRBJ2-6; D gene unclear. CDR3 length: 14 residues. Germline V gene data show CDR1 as SGDLS and CDR2 as YYNGEE. V lost 4 bases and J lost 1, with 6 bases in between. The CDR3 here is CASSFPSGANVLTF. In DNA, the CDR3 is TGTGCCAGCAGCTTTCCATCTGGGGCCAACGTCCTGACTTTC.

This chain connects TRBV18 to TRBJ2-7, with D tentatively TRBD2 (5 bases). The V end was cut by 5 bases, the J end by 0 bases, with 14 bases between. This CDR3 has 15 amino acids. Per germline, CDR1 KGHSH and CDR2 LQKENI. CDR3 nucleotide sequence: TGTGCCAGCTCATCCAGAGGGCCCAGCTCCTACGAGCAGTACTTC. Residues: CASSSRGPSSYEQYF. The variable domain in full, completed from reference TRBV18 and TRBJ2-7, reads NAGVMQNPRHLVRRRGQEARLRCSPMKGHSHVYWYRQLPEEGLKFMVYLQKENIIDESGMPKERFSAEFPKEGPSILRIQQVVRGDSAAYFCASSSRGPSSYEQYFGPGTRLTVT.

This clone was seen a handful of times. The chain uses TRBV19 and TRBJ1-2; a weak D match, TRBD1 (5 bases). Germline loops: CDR1 LNHDA, CDR2 SQIVND (reference sequence). V lost 5 bases, J lost 1 base, and 17 bases lay in between. The CDR3 covers 16 residues. The DNA of the CDR3 is TGTGCCAGTAGTGCCCTAGGGGACTCGCGTAACTATGGCTACACCTTC. Its protein product is CASSALGDSRNYGYTF.

The chain couples TRBV7-6 to TRBJ2-7; 12 bases line up with TRBD2. Germline CDR1 SGHVS, CDR2 FNYEAQ. The length of the CDR3 is 17 residues. With 5 bases clipped from V and 4 bases from J, the junction kept 12 bases outside the gene matches. The CDR3 sequence: CASSPVTSGSLGYEQYF. CDR3 nucleotides: TGTGCCAGCAGCCCGGTGACTAGCGGGAGTTTAGGGTACGAGCAGTACTTC.

V and J are TRBV5-1 and TRBJ2-3; possible D gene TRBD1, 5 bases. The CDR3 totals 14 residues. CDR1 and CDR2 (germline): SGHRS, YFSETQ. Deletions cut 6 bases from V and 1 base from J, with 12 bases between. In DNA form, the CDR3 reads TGCGCCAGCACCAACAGGCTACGCACAGATACGCAGTATTTT. Residues: CASTNRLRTDTQYF.

J is TRBJ2-3 and V is TRBV7-3, with a possible D match to TRBD1 (5 bases). V was trimmed by 5 bases and J by 3 bases, leaving 12 bases between them. This CDR3 region has 14 residues. The germline V gene has CDR1 SGHTA and CDR2 FQGTGA. The CDR3 DNA is TGTGCCAGCAGCCGACAGTATAGTACAGATACGCAGTATTTT. Translation: CASSRQYSTDTQYF.